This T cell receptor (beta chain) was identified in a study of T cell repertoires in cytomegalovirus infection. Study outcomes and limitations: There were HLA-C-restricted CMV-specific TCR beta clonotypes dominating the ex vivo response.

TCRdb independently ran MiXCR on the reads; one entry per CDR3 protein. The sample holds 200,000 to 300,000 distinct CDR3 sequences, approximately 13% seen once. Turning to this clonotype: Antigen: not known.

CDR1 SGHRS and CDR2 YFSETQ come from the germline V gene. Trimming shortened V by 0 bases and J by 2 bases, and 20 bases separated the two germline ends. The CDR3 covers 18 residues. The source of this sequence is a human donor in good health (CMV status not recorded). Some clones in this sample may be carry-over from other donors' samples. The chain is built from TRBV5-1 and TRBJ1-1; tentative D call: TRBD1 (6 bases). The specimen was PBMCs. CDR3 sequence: CASSLVVLGAQGNTEAFF. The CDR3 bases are TGCGCCAGCAGCTTGGTGGTATTGGGGGCGCAGGGCAACACTGAAGCTTTCTTT.